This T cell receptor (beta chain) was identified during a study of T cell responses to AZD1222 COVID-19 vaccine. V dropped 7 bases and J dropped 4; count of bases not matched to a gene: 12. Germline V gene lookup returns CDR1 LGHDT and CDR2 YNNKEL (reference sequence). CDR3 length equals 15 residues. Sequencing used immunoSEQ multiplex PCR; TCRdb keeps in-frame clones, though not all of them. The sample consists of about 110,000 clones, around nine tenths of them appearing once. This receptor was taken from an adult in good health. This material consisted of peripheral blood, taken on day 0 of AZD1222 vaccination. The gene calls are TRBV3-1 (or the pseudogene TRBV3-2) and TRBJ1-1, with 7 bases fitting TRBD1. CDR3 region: CASTREGALGTEAFF. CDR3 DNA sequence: TGTGCCAGCACCCGGGAGGGGGCTTTAGGCACTGAAGCTTTCTTT.